The sample holds many counts of the clone carrying this T cell receptor (beta chain). Its specificity is unknown. These data come from a study of T cells in Graves' hyperthyroidism and ophthalmopathy. Whole-study findings and limits: Blood shared most expanded thyroid clonotypes above 0.001.

Over 18 months, lack of ophthalmopathy progression marked Graves' hyperthyroidism as stable. Diagnosis rested on symptoms, serum thyroxine and TRAb, thyroid ultrasound, and orbital computed tomography. TCR beta CDR3 sequences were amplified from RNA transcripts. HTBI primers drove first-round RT-PCR of the TCR CDR3. TCRdb itself ran the multiplex PCR reads through MiXCR, one entry per CDR3 protein. The sample lists about 570,000 distinct CDR3 sequences; about 15% were seen once. V lost 7 bases to trimming and J lost 1 base, with 16 bases between them. There are 15 residues in the CDR3. Germline V lookup: CDR1 SNHLY, CDR2 FYNNEI.

The sequencing sample was made of blood. The TCR sequence derives from a middle-aged woman with Graves' hyperthyroidism. This chain links TRBV2 with TRBJ1-1; D is undetermined. DNA of the CDR3: TGTGCCAGCATTCCCTCCAGCAGACAGAACACTGAAGCTTTCTTT. The encoded protein is CASIPSSRQNTEAFF.